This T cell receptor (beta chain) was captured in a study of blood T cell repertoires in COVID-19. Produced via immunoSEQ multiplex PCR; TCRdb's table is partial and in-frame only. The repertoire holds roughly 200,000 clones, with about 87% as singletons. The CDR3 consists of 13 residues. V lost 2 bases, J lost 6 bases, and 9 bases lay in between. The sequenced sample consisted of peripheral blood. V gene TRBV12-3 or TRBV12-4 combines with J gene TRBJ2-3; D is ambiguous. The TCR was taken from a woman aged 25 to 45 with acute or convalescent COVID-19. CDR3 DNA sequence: TGTGCCAGCAGTTTATCCCCCCTGGATACGCAGTATTTT. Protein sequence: CASSLSPLDTQYF.